This entry is about one T cell receptor beta chain. No cognate antigen has been identified for it. Qualities for individual bases were not recorded, and no much larger clone is one base off. This sample is drawn from a study of circulating and synovial CD4+ cells in juvenile arthritis (dated by TCRdb to the mid-2010s). With regard to the full study: Within each patient, the TCRbeta CDR3 repertoires of synovial CD4 T cells, bulk blood CD4 T cells and circulating HLA-DR+ CD4 T cells were compared. Repertoire sequencing aimed to confirm that a circulating synovial-like CD4 T cell subset was enriched in synovial clonotypes. Findings and caveats that apply to the study as a whole: Overlap with synovium increased with sequencing depth, so measured shared-clonotype fractions likely underestimated the full repertoire overlap. Because T cell genome counts differed by at least an order of magnitude between CPL and bulk blood CD4 samples, sample-size effects were addressed. No difference between circulating pathogenic-like lymphocytes and bulk blood T cells was detected by traditional Vbeta family usage analysis. Circulating pathogenic-like lymphocytes clustered together with synovial T cells and shared a substantially larger fraction of CDR3 sequences with synovium than bulk blood did. Synovial and circulating pathogenic-like lymphocyte repertoires were less diverse than bulk blood CD4 repertoires, and some CPL samples were as oligoclonal as synovium.

Based on the germline V gene, the CDR1 and CDR2 sequences are SGHRS and YFSETQ. Trimming takes 0 bases from V and 4 bases from J, and the germline ends sit 14 bases apart. The CDR3 runs 16 residues from the cysteine to the phenylalanine. Only the CDR3 portion is preserved as DNA: 48 bases, with reading frame beginning at the first base. The sequenced samples came from patients who had active juvenile idiopathic arthritis. Cells were sorted right after thawing, and dead cells were excluded with Live/Dead Fixable Near-IR Stain. Library creation used the immunoSEQ multiplex PCR assay. TCRbeta CDR3 sequencing was carried out by an external provider as a commercial service. Per the authors' processing: The analyses used productive nucleotide sequences together with amino acid sequences obtained by in silico translation. Diversity was measured as Renyi entropy over a range of alpha values, and the median of 200 repeated subsamples was taken to equalise sample size. Pairwise repertoire distance was calculated as one minus the Chao-modified Jaccard index, correcting for under-sampling, and used for clustering. Frequency-weighted overlap with synovial clonotypes was computed at 200 sample sizes with 200 draws without replacement at each size, and the value at the size of the smaller sample was reported. Drawn from immuneACCESS, this table holds only the in-frame rearrangements with V and J called that TCRdb kept. Clones are partly lost; checked studies trace under half to an unresolved V gene and leave the rest unexplained. That table gives V, J and clone size, and the DNA gave D and trimming. A total of approximately 3,000 clones appear in this sample, approximately 81% of them only once. In total, the top ten clones hold approximately 4.6% of the sample.

Recombination joined TRBV5-1 with TRBJ2-1; the D gene is perhaps TRBD1, from 6 matching bases. Sequenced: CD4+ T cells from synovial fluid. The sequence was obtained from a human donor with juvenile idiopathic arthritis. CDR3 reads: CASSLDRALQYNEQFF. The DNA sequence follows: TGCGCCAGCAGCTTGGACAGGGCGCTACAGTACAATGAGCAGTTCTTC.